A selection of T cell receptor beta chains follows, all from one sample in a study of T-cell memory formation after mild COVID-19. TCRdb reanalysed the 5' RACE reads using MiXCR and keeps one entry per CDR3 protein. The sample yields just over 150,000 distinct CDR3 sequences, 25% to 40% seen once. The sequenced sample consisted of PBMCs or a T cell subset sorted from them (not recorded which). These receptors were taken from an adult woman who had mild COVID-19 (a few samples of this study predate the infection). Cell type and time point are not known. Both conserved end residues are part of each CDR3. Each record gives: J gene, V gene, clone size, D gene, CDR3 DNA, CDR3 protein. A D gene is named only where the DNA matches it firmly. Size values are once, few and many counts, or a class for expanded clones, and some rows have none.

j_call: TRBJ2-3; v_call: TRBV7-2; clone_size: NA; d_call: TRBD2; cdr3_nt: TGTGCCAGCAGAGTGACTAGCGGGGCTGTTGATACGCAGTATTTT; cdr3_aa: CASRVTSGAVDTQYF
j_call: TRBJ2-3; v_call: TRBV4-1; clone_size: NA; d_call: TRBD1; cdr3_nt: TGCGCCAGCAGCCATCTCCCCCGGGACAGGGGACCCGATACGCAGTATTTT; cdr3_aa: CASSHLPRDRGPDTQYF
j_call: TRBJ1-5; v_call: TRBV18; clone_size: once; d_call: NA; cdr3_nt: TGTGCCAGCTCACCACCGCTTAGCTTGGGGCAGCCCCAGCATTTT; cdr3_aa: CASSPPLSLGQPQHF
j_call: TRBJ2-2; v_call: TRBV12-3/TRBV12-4; clone_size: NA; d_call: TRBD2; cdr3_nt: TGTGCCAGCCGAAGCTCCGGGACTAGCGTCATCGGGGAGCTGTTTTTT; cdr3_aa: CASRSSGTSVIGELFF
j_call: TRBJ2-4; v_call: TRBV6-5; clone_size: few; d_call: NA; cdr3_nt: TGTGCCAGCAGTTACTCGATAGGCCCAACAATAAACATTCAGTACTTC; cdr3_aa: CASSYSIGPTINIQYF
j_call: TRBJ2-7; v_call: TRBV12-3/TRBV12-4; clone_size: NA; d_call: NA; cdr3_nt: TGTGCCAGCAGCCCCCTCCTGAGACAGGCGGGAGAGCAGTACTTC; cdr3_aa: CASSPLLRQAGEQYF
j_call: TRBJ2-7; v_call: TRBV12-3/TRBV12-4; clone_size: NA; d_call: NA; cdr3_nt: TGTGCCAGCAGTCGCAGAGATGGCTACGAGCAGTACTTC; cdr3_aa: CASSRRDGYEQYF
j_call: TRBJ1-1; v_call: TRBV5-1; clone_size: NA; d_call: TRBD1; cdr3_nt: TGCGCCAGCAGCCCGAATTGGGGACAGGGGGCTGAAGCTTTCTTT; cdr3_aa: CASSPNWGQGAEAFF
j_call: TRBJ1-1; v_call: TRBV7-9; clone_size: NA; d_call: TRBD1; cdr3_nt: TGTGCCAGCAGCCCCAGGGACAGGGGACAGAACACTGAAGCTTTCTTT; cdr3_aa: CASSPRDRGQNTEAFF
j_call: TRBJ2-1; v_call: TRBV11-2; clone_size: few; d_call: NA; cdr3_nt: TGTGCCAGCAGCTTAGAACAGGGTAACAATGAGCAGTTCTTC; cdr3_aa: CASSLEQGNNEQFF
j_call: TRBJ2-2; v_call: TRBV29-1; clone_size: NA; d_call: NA; cdr3_nt: TGCAGCGTTGTAGACTACATCACCGGGGAGCTGTTTTTT; cdr3_aa: CSVVDYITGELFF
j_call: TRBJ1-1; v_call: TRBV5-4; clone_size: NA; d_call: NA; cdr3_nt: TGTGCCAGCAGCTTGGCCAGCAGGGCCGAGGCTGAAGCTTTCTTT; cdr3_aa: CASSLASRAEAEAFF
j_call: TRBJ1-1; v_call: TRBV29-1; clone_size: NA; d_call: NA; cdr3_nt: TGCAGCGGTATGGTTCGAGGGGAAGCTTTCTTT; cdr3_aa: CSGMVRGEAFF
j_call: TRBJ2-5; v_call: TRBV29-1; clone_size: few; d_call: TRBD1; cdr3_nt: TGCAGCGTTGCAGGGGGTCCCCAAGAGACCCAGTACTTC; cdr3_aa: CSVAGGPQETQYF
j_call: TRBJ2-1; v_call: TRBV7-2; clone_size: few; d_call: TRBD1; cdr3_nt: TGTGCCAGCACTCGGACAGGGCGCAATGAGCAGTTCTTC; cdr3_aa: CASTRTGRNEQFF
j_call: TRBJ2-7; v_call: TRBV7-8; clone_size: few; d_call: NA; cdr3_nt: TGTGCCAGCAGCTCAGGGTCGCACGAGGGCACCTACGAGCAGTACTTC; cdr3_aa: CASSSGSHEGTYEQYF
j_call: TRBJ2-1; v_call: TRBV20-1; clone_size: NA; d_call: TRBD2; cdr3_nt: TGCAGTGCTAGCGGGGGGAGCTCCTACAATGAGCAGTTCTTC; cdr3_aa: CSASGGSSYNEQFF
j_call: TRBJ1-3; v_call: TRBV20-1; clone_size: NA; d_call: TRBD1; cdr3_nt: TGCAGTGCTCAGCGACAGGGTAAAGTTTCTCATGGAAACACCATATATTTT; cdr3_aa: CSAQRQGKVSHGNTIYF
j_call: TRBJ2-1; v_call: TRBV5-4; clone_size: once; d_call: TRBD2; cdr3_nt: TGTGCCAGCAGCGTAGCGGGGGGGGACAACAACGAGCAGTTCTTC; cdr3_aa: CASSVAGGDNNEQFF
j_call: TRBJ2-7; v_call: TRBV4-3; clone_size: few; d_call: NA; cdr3_nt: TGCGCCAGCAGCCAAGGGATAGGTCCCTACGAGCAGTACTTC; cdr3_aa: CASSQGIGPYEQYF
j_call: TRBJ1-4; v_call: TRBV6-6; clone_size: few; d_call: NA; cdr3_nt: TGTGCCAGCAGTTACTGGGATGAAAAACTGTTTTTT; cdr3_aa: CASSYWDEKLFF
j_call: TRBJ1-1; v_call: TRBV12-3/TRBV12-4; clone_size: many; d_call: NA; cdr3_nt: TGTGCCAGCAGTTTAGTTTATCGGGGTGAAGCTTTCTTT; cdr3_aa: CASSLVYRGEAFF
j_call: TRBJ2-1; v_call: TRBV12-3/TRBV12-4; clone_size: few; d_call: NA; cdr3_nt: TGTGCCAGCAGTTTAGAAACAGGGTTATCCTACAATGAGCAGTTCTTC; cdr3_aa: CASSLETGLSYNEQFF
j_call: TRBJ1-1; v_call: TRBV12-3/TRBV12-4; clone_size: NA; d_call: NA; cdr3_nt: TGTGCCAGCAGGGGGCTTGCCACTGAAGCTTTCTTT; cdr3_aa: CASRGLATEAFF
j_call: TRBJ2-1; v_call: TRBV24-1; clone_size: many; d_call: NA; cdr3_nt: TGTGCCACCAGTAGGGGGGACTCCATGAGGGGAAGGCAGTTCTTC; cdr3_aa: CATSRGDSMRGRQFF
j_call: TRBJ2-7; v_call: TRBV6-2/TRBV6-3; clone_size: few; d_call: NA; cdr3_nt: TGTGCCAGCAGAATCACTCGGGAGCAGTACTTC; cdr3_aa: CASRITREQYF
j_call: TRBJ2-3; v_call: TRBV4-2; clone_size: NA; d_call: TRBD2; cdr3_nt: TGTGCCAGCAGCCAAGCTAGCGGGGTTAGCACAGATACGCAGTATTTT; cdr3_aa: CASSQASGVSTDTQYF
j_call: TRBJ1-2; v_call: TRBV5-1; clone_size: NA; d_call: NA; cdr3_nt: TGCGCCAGCAGCTTGCGGGCTGAAGCTAACTATGGCTACACCTTC; cdr3_aa: CASSLRAEANYGYTF
j_call: TRBJ2-7; v_call: TRBV15; clone_size: few; d_call: NA; cdr3_nt: TGTGCCACCAGCGGAGGAGTAGCGCGGGCCACCTACGAGCAGTACTTC; cdr3_aa: CATSGGVARATYEQYF
j_call: TRBJ2-3; v_call: TRBV9; clone_size: NA; d_call: TRBD2; cdr3_nt: TGTGCCAGCAGCGTAGATCTGGGAGCGGGGGCCACAGATACGCAGTATTTT; cdr3_aa: CASSVDLGAGATDTQYF
j_call: TRBJ2-6; v_call: TRBV12-3/TRBV12-4; clone_size: few; d_call: NA; cdr3_nt: TGTGCCAGCAGTTTAGGGGGGAGAGGTCCCTCTGGGGCCAACGTCCTGACTTTC; cdr3_aa: CASSLGGRGPSGANVLTF
j_call: TRBJ1-1; v_call: TRBV7-6; clone_size: NA; d_call: NA; cdr3_nt: TGTGCCAGCAGCCGGGGACCAACTGATGGCGCTTTCTTT; cdr3_aa: CASSRGPTDGAFF
j_call: TRBJ2-1; v_call: TRBV24-1; clone_size: NA; d_call: TRBD2; cdr3_nt: TGTGCCACCAGTGACCCCGGGACTAGCGGAGCCTCCTACAATGAGCAGTTCTTC; cdr3_aa: CATSDPGTSGASYNEQFF
j_call: TRBJ2-7; v_call: TRBV20-1; clone_size: NA; d_call: NA; cdr3_nt: TGCAGTGCTAGTCACGAGCAGTACTTC; cdr3_aa: CSASHEQYF
j_call: TRBJ2-5; v_call: TRBV18; clone_size: few; d_call: NA; cdr3_nt: TGTGCCAGCTCACCGAGGACGGCCCAAGAGACCCAGTACTTC; cdr3_aa: CASSPRTAQETQYF
j_call: TRBJ1-2; v_call: TRBV5-5; clone_size: NA; d_call: NA; cdr3_nt: TGTGCCAGCACCCGCGGGGGAAGCAACTATGGCTACACCTTC; cdr3_aa: CASTRGGSNYGYTF
j_call: TRBJ1-3; v_call: TRBV7-9; clone_size: many; d_call: NA; cdr3_nt: TGTGCCAGCAGCCACGGACAGGGAAACACCATATATTTT; cdr3_aa: CASSHGQGNTIYF
j_call: TRBJ2-7; v_call: TRBV5-1; clone_size: NA; d_call: NA; cdr3_nt: TGCGCCAGCAGCGTGGAGATTTGGGGCTACGAGCAGTACTTC; cdr3_aa: CASSVEIWGYEQYF
j_call: TRBJ1-1; v_call: TRBV5-5; clone_size: NA; d_call: NA; cdr3_nt: TGTGCCAGCAGTACCACTTTGGGGGCTTCAGGCACTGAAGCTTTCTTT; cdr3_aa: CASSTTLGASGTEAFF
j_call: TRBJ2-1; v_call: TRBV9; clone_size: NA; d_call: NA; cdr3_nt: TGTGCCAGCAGTTGGTTGGACAGAAGTCACAATGAGCAGTTCTTC; cdr3_aa: CASSWLDRSHNEQFF
j_call: TRBJ1-6; v_call: TRBV7-2; clone_size: few; d_call: NA; cdr3_nt: TGTGCCAGCAGGAGCGATCAAAGGGTCGTGAATTCACCCCTCCACTTT; cdr3_aa: CASRSDQRVVNSPLHF
j_call: TRBJ2-1; v_call: TRBV5-5; clone_size: few; d_call: NA; cdr3_nt: TGTGCCAGCACCAAGCAGGGTTACAATGAGCAGTTCTTC; cdr3_aa: CASTKQGYNEQFF
j_call: TRBJ2-7; v_call: TRBV5-5; clone_size: medium-sized; d_call: TRBD1; cdr3_nt: TGTGCCAGCAGCCGAACTACAGGGGCAGAGCAGTACTTC; cdr3_aa: CASSRTTGAEQYF
j_call: TRBJ2-7; v_call: TRBV4-2; clone_size: NA; d_call: TRBD2; cdr3_nt: TGTGCCAGCAGCCAAGATTCGACTAGCGTTGCCTACGAGCAGTACTTC; cdr3_aa: CASSQDSTSVAYEQYF
j_call: TRBJ1-1; v_call: TRBV7-8; clone_size: NA; d_call: NA; cdr3_nt: TGTGCCAGCAGCCTTAGAAGTGAAGCTTTCTTT; cdr3_aa: CASSLRSEAFF
j_call: TRBJ1-6; v_call: TRBV19; clone_size: NA; d_call: NA; cdr3_nt: TGTGCCAGTAGTATAGTACCACCCCTCCACTTT; cdr3_aa: CASSIVPPLHF
j_call: TRBJ1-5; v_call: TRBV6-2/TRBV6-3; clone_size: NA; d_call: NA; cdr3_nt: TGTGCCAGCGGTTCTGTAGCAGGGCCCCAGCATTTT; cdr3_aa: CASGSVAGPQHF
j_call: TRBJ2-1; v_call: TRBV28; clone_size: few; d_call: TRBD2; cdr3_nt: TGTGCCAGCAGTTTTTTGGGTAGCGGGAGCAATGAGCAGTTCTTC; cdr3_aa: CASSFLGSGSNEQFF
j_call: TRBJ2-1; v_call: TRBV30; clone_size: few; d_call: NA; cdr3_nt: TGTGCCTGGAGTGTACAATCGTGGAATGAGCAGTTCTTC; cdr3_aa: CAWSVQSWNEQFF